This is a list of T cell receptor beta chains from one sample in a study of T cells in Graves' hyperthyroidism and ophthalmopathy. TCRdb re-called the multiplex PCR reads with MiXCR, one entry per CDR3 protein. The sample gives 250,000 to 350,000 distinct CDR3 sequences, about 20% of which show up once; over 55% is in the top ten. The sample comprised blood. All receptors derive from a man aged 25 to 45 with Graves' ophthalmopathy. Each CDR3 is given with its conserved first and last residue. D genes are given only for firm matches. Not every row has a clone size; where given, it reads once, few, many or a size class.

TGTGCCAGTAGTGCCGACAGGGTTAGGAGTGGCTACACCTTC	CASSADRVRSGYTF	.	TRBV19	TRBJ1-2	TRBD1
TGTGCCAGCAGCCCCCAAGGACTAGCGGGAGGCTACGAGCAGTACTTC	CASSPQGLAGGYEQYF	few	TRBV14	TRBJ2-7	TRBD2
TGTGCCACCAGTGATCAAACCGGGACTAGCGGAACAGATACGCAGTATTTT	CATSDQTGTSGTDTQYF	.	TRBV24-1	TRBJ2-3	TRBD2
TGCAGTGCCCACAGGGACGAGCAGTACTTC	CSAHRDEQYF	.	TRBV20-1	TRBJ2-7	.
TGTGCCAGCAGCCAGGGACCTGGAGAAGAGACCCAGTACTTC	CASSQGPGEETQYF	many	TRBV7-3	TRBJ2-5	.
TGTGCCAGCAGTTCACAGGGTAGCGGTTCACCCCTCCACTTT	CASSSQGSGSPLHF	many	TRBV12-3/TRBV12-4	TRBJ1-6	.
TGTGCCAGCCAAGGAATAGGGACAGGGGCCTACAATGAGCAGTTCTTC	CASQGIGTGAYNEQFF	many	TRBV11-2	TRBJ2-1	TRBD1
TGTGCCAGCAGTTCAGAGGGACAGGCGAGGACTGAAGCTTTCTTT	CASSSEGQARTEAFF	.	TRBV6-2/TRBV6-3	TRBJ1-1	TRBD1
TGTGCCAGCAGCCCAAGGACAGGGGCTGAGGGTAGTGGCTACACCTTC	CASSPRTGAEGSGYTF	many	TRBV7-2	TRBJ1-2	TRBD1
TGTGCCAGCAGTACTAGCGGAAGGGGAGATACGCAGTATTTT	CASSTSGRGDTQYF	.	TRBV12-3/TRBV12-4	TRBJ2-3	TRBD2
TGTGCCAGCAGTTACAGGGGGGGACGACCGGCACCTGAAGCTTTCTTT	CASSYRGGRPAPEAFF	few	TRBV6-2/TRBV6-3	TRBJ1-1	.
TGTGCCAGCAGTTACTCAGCCACCGGGGAGCTGTTTTTT	CASSYSATGELFF	few	TRBV6-2/TRBV6-3	TRBJ2-2	.
TGTGCCAGCAGTAGGCCGGGACAGGCGAACACCGGGGAGCTGTTTTTT	CASSRPGQANTGELFF	few	TRBV28	TRBJ2-2	TRBD1
TGCAGTGCTAGCTTTAATGACTGGGAGCAGTACTTC	CSASFNDWEQYF	few	TRBV20-1	TRBJ2-7	.
TGTGCCAGTAGCGGCAGGCTGGGGTATGGCTACACCTTC	CASSGRLGYGYTF	.	TRBV19	TRBJ1-2	.
TGTGCCAGCAGTTTTGAGAAGCAGCCCCAGCATTTT	CASSFEKQPQHF	few	TRBV28	TRBJ1-5	.
TGTGCCACCAGTGAACTGCTAGCGGGACTTACCCGAGAAACGAACACCGGGGAGCTGTTTTTT	CATSELLAGLTRETNTGELFF	many	TRBV24-1	TRBJ2-2	TRBD2
TGTGCCAGCAGATTGTACTACGAGCAGTACTTC	CASRLYYEQYF	.	TRBV12-3/TRBV12-4	TRBJ2-7	.
TGTGCCAGCACCAAAACAACCGGGACAGGGAAGGAGACCCAGTACTTC	CASTKTTGTGKETQYF	many	TRBV13	TRBJ2-5	TRBD1
TGTGCCAGCAGTGGGGCTGCCGGGACTAGCGGTCTTGGGCTGTTCTTC	CASSGAAGTSGLGLFF	.	TRBV6-1	TRBJ2-1	TRBD2
TGTGCCAGATTAGGGCCGGGGGACGGCACTGAAGCTTTCTTT	CARLGPGDGTEAFF	many	TRBV6-8	TRBJ1-1	.
TGCGCCAGCAGCCAAGGTGGGACCACCTACGAGCAGTACTTC	CASSQGGTTYEQYF	.	TRBV4-1	TRBJ2-7	.
TGTGCCTGGAGTAGGACAGGGGGCTCCTACGAGCAGTACTTC	CAWSRTGGSYEQYF	many	TRBV30	TRBJ2-7	TRBD1
TGTGCCAGCAGTGAACAGGGCTCGGGTAATTCACCCCTCCACTTT	CASSEQGSGNSPLHF	.	TRBV2	TRBJ1-6	.
TGTGCCAGTAGTATAGATTCGGGCAGGGGGCCTGAAAAACTGTTTTTT	CASSIDSGRGPEKLFF	.	TRBV19	TRBJ1-4	TRBD1
TGTGCCAGCAGGGAGAGTAGTTCTGGGGCCAACGTCCTGACTTTC	CASRESSSGANVLTF	many	TRBV2	TRBJ2-6	.
TGTGCCAGCAGTTTCACAGGGGCAGGGGGGACTAGCAATGAGCAGTTCTTC	CASSFTGAGGTSNEQFF	.	TRBV27	TRBJ2-1	.
TGCAGTGCTAGAACTCGACAGGGACTATGGGAGACCCAGTACTTC	CSARTRQGLWETQYF	.	TRBV20-1	TRBJ2-5	.
TGTGCCAGCAGTCGTCTGACAGGGTTAAGCTCTGGGGCCAACGTCCTGACTTTC	CASSRLTGLSSGANVLTF	.	TRBV6-1	TRBJ2-6	TRBD1
TGTGCCTGGAGTGTAGGCCAAGAGACCCAGTACTTC	CAWSVGQETQYF	.	TRBV30	TRBJ2-5	.
TGCGCCAGCGGACAGGGCTTAGGGAACACTGAAGCTTTCTTT	CASGQGLGNTEAFF	few	TRBV5-1	TRBJ1-1	TRBD1
TGTGCCACCCTCACTGCTTTCTTT	CATLTAFF	.	TRBV24-1	TRBJ1-1	.
TGTGCCAGCAGGTGGAGGAATGAGCAGTTCTTC	CASRWRNEQFF	many	TRBV3-1	TRBJ2-1	.
TGTGCCAGCAGTGAATCGGGGACGATGACAGGATGGGTGACCCAGTACTTC	CASSESGTMTGWVTQYF	many	TRBV2	TRBJ2-5	.
TGTGCCTGGAGTCGCCAGGGAGAGACCCAGTACTTC	CAWSRQGETQYF	many	TRBV30	TRBJ2-5	.
TGTGCCAGCAGTTTATTGGGACGCATCAACTATGGCTACACCTTC	CASSLLGRINYGYTF	few	TRBV28	TRBJ1-2	.
TGTGCCAGCAGTCTCACTAGCGGATTCACAGATACGCAGTATTTT	CASSLTSGFTDTQYF	.	TRBV27	TRBJ2-3	TRBD2
TGCAGTGCTAGACAGGGGGCGCAGGGGGTGGGTGAGCAGTTCTTC	CSARQGAQGVGEQFF	.	TRBV20-1	TRBJ2-1	TRBD1
TGTGCCAGCAGTTTTAGGGATACGAACACTGAAGCTTTCTTT	CASSFRDTNTEAFF	.	TRBV12-3/TRBV12-4	TRBJ1-1	.
TGTGCCAGCCGAAATCGAGGGTCCTACAGTGAGCAGTTCTTC	CASRNRGSYSEQFF	.	TRBV11-1	TRBJ2-1	.
TGTGCCAGCAGACAGGACCTATCGGGGACCCAGTACTTC	CASRQDLSGTQYF	.	TRBV28	TRBJ2-5	.
TGTGCCAGCAGCTTAGTCGTAGGACCGGCTAACTATGGCTACACCTTC	CASSLVVGPANYGYTF	few	TRBV7-9	TRBJ1-2	.
TGCAGTGCTAGAGATCATCGGGGATCTGGAAACACCATATATTTT	CSARDHRGSGNTIYF	few	TRBV20-1	TRBJ1-3	.
TGTGCCAGCAGCTTGGAGACGGACACTGAAGCTTTCTTT	CASSLETDTEAFF	few	TRBV7-8	TRBJ1-1	.
TGTGCCAGCAGCCATCCAGCTGGGGAGCAGTTCTTC	CASSHPAGEQFF	many	TRBV3-1	TRBJ2-1	.